Listed here is a single TCR beta chain. Its antigen is as yet unknown. The CDR3 extends over 15 amino acids. Germline CDR1 LNHDA, CDR2 SQIVND (reference sequence). Trimming at V came to 6 bases and at J to 2 bases, leaving 8 bases not matched to a gene. The data stem from a study of blood T cells in healthy people across ages. Study-wide background: Capturing about one barcoded beta molecule per two T cells was achieved by template switching. The study, taken as a whole, reports: Long-lived donors had more naive CD4+ cells and higher diversity than aged donors. The donors' CMV status was not determined, possibly confounding changes in expanded clonotypes.

A second about 7 to 12 cycle PCR used barcoded and J-beta primers. A template-switch adaptor that had 12 random nucleotides put a tag on each cDNA molecule. TCRdb redid the calling of the 5' RACE reads with MiXCR, one entry per CDR3 protein. The repertoire holds about 800,000 distinct CDR3 sequences, with about half as singletons. The sequence was obtained from a man older than 75 in good health. Material: blood. The chain has TRBV19 and TRBJ2-7, with 9 bases lining up with TRBD1. This chain's CDR3 is CASRAPGQGAYEQYF. In nucleotides, the CDR3 is TGTGCCAGTAGGGCACCGGGACAGGGAGCCTACGAGCAGTACTTC. The entire variable domain, with the rest obtained from reference TRBV19 and TRBJ2-7, is as follows: DGGITQSPKYLFRKEGQNVTLSCEQNLNHDAMYWYRQDPGQGLRLIYYSQIVNDFQKGDIAEGYSVSREKKESFPLTVTSAQKNPTAFYLCASRAPGQGAYEQYFGPGTRLTVT.